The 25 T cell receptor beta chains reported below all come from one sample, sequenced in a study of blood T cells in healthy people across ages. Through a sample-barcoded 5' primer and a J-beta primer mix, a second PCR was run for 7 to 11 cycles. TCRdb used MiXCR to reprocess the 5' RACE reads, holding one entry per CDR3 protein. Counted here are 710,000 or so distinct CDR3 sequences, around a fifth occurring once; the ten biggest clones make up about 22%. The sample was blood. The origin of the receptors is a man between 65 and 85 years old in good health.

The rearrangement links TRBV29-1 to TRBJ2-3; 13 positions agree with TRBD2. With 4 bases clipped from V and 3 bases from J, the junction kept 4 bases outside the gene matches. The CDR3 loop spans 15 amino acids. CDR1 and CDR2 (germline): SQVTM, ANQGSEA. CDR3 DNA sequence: TGCAGCGTTGTACTAGCGGGAGGGCATACAGATACGCAGTATTTT. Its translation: CSVVLAGGHTDTQYF.

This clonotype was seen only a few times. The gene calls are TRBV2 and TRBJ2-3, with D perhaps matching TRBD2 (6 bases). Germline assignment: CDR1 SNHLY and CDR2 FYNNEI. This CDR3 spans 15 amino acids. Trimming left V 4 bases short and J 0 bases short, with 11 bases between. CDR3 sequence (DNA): TGTGCCAGCAGTGGGGGCGGGGCTAGCACAGATACGCAGTATTTT. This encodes CASSGGGASTDTQYF.

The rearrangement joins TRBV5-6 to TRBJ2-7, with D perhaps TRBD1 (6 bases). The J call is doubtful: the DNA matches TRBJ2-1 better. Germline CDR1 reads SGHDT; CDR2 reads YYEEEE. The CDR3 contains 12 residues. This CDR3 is CASSFVGTEQFF. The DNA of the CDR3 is TGTGCCAGCAGCTTTGTCGGGACAGAGCAGTTCTTC.

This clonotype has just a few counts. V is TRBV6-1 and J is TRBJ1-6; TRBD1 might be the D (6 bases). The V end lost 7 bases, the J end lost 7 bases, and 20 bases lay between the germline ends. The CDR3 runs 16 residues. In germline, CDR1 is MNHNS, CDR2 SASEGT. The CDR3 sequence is CASKPIRDKQNSPLHF. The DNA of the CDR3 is TGTGCCAGCAAACCTATCCGGGACAAACAAAATTCACCCCTCCACTTT.

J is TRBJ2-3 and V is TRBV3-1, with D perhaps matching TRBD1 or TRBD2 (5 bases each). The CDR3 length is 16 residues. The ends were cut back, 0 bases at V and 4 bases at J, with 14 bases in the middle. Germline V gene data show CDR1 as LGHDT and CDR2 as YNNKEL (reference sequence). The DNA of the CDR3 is TGTGCCAGCAGCCAAGATCCACGGGGCGGAGCAGATACGCAGTATTTT. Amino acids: CASSQDPRGGADTQYF.

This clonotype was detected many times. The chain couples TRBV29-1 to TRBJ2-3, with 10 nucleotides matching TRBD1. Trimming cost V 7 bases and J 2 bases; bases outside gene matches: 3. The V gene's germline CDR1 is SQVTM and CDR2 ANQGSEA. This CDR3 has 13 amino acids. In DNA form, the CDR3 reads TGCAGCGCGGGACAGGGGAACACAGATACGCAGTATTTT. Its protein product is CSAGQGNTDTQYF.

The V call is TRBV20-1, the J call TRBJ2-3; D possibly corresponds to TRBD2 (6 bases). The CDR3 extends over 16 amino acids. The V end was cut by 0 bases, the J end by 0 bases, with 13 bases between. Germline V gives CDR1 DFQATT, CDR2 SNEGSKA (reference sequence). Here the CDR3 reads CSAREIGTLSTDTQYF. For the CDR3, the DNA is TGCAGTGCTAGAGAAATCGGGACTCTAAGCACAGATACGCAGTATTTT.

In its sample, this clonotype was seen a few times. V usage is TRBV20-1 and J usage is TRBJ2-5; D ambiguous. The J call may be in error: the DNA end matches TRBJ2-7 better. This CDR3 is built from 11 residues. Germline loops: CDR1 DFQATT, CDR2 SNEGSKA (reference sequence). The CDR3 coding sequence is TGCAGTGCTAGAAGGTTTGACGAGCAGTACGTC. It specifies CSARRFDEQYV.

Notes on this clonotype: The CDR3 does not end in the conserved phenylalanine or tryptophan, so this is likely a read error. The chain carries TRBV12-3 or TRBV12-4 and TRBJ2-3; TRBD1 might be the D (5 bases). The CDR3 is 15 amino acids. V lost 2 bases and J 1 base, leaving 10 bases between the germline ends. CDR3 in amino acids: CASSLRVGGTDTQYS. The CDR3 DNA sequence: TGTGCCAGCAGTTTAAGGGTAGGGGGCACAGATACGCAGTATTCC.

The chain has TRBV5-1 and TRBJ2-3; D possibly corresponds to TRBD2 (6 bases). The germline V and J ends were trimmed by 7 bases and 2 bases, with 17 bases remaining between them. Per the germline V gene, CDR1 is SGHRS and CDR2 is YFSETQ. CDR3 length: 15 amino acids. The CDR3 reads CASQSGGVVTDTQYF. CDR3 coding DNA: TGCGCCAGCCAATCTGGCGGGGTTGTCACAGATACGCAGTATTTT.

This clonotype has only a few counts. CDR3 sequence: CASSSSGTEETQYF. The CDR3 bases are TGCGCCAGCAGCTCCTCCGGGACAGAAGAGACCCAGTACTTC. J is TRBJ2-5 and V is TRBV5-1; 7 bases match TRBD1. This CDR3 has 14 amino acids. V lost 3 bases, J lost 3 bases, and 5 bases stayed unmatched. Germline CDR1 reads SGHRS; CDR2 reads YFSETQ.

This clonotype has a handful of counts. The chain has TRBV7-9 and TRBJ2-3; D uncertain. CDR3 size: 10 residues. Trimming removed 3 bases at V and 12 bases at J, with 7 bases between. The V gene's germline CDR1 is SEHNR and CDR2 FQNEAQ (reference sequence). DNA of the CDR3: TGTGCCAGCAGCTTTGTTATACAGTATTTT. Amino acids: CASSFVIQYF.

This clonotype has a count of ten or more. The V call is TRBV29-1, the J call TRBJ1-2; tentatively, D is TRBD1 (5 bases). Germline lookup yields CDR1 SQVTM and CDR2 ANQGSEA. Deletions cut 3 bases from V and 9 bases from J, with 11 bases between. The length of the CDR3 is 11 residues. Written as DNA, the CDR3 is TGCAGCGTTGAGCAAGGGGCTAGCTACACCTTC. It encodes CSVEQGASYTF. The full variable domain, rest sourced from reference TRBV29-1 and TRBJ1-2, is SAVISQKPSRDICQRGTSLTIQCQVDSQVTMMFWYRQQPGQSLTLIATANQGSEATYESGFVIDKFPISRPNLTFSTLTVSNMSPEDSSIYLCSVEQGASYTFGSGTRLTVV.

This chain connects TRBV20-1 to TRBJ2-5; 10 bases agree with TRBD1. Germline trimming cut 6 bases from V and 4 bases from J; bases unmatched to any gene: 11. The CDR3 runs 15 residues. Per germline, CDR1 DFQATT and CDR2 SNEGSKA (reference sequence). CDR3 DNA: TGCAGTGCCCTTGACAGGGGGCCTGGGAGAGAGACCCAGTACTTC. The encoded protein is CSALDRGPGRETQYF.

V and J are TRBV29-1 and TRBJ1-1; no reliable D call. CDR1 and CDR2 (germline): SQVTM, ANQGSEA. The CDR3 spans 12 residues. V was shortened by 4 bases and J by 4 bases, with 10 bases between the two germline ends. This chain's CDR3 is CSVGALGTEAFF. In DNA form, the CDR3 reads TGCAGCGTTGGAGCCCTTGGCACTGAAGCTTTCTTT.

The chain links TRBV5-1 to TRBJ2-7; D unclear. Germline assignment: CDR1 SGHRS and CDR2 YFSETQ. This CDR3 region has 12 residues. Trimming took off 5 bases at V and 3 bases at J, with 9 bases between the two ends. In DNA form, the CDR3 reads TGCGCCAGCAGGATAGGCGACTACGAGCAGTACTTC. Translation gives CASRIGDYEQYF.

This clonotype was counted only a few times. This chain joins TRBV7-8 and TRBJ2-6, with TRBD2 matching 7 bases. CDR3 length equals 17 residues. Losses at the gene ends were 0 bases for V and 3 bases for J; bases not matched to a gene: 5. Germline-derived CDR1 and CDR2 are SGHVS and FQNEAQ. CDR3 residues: CASSLARDYGGANVLTF. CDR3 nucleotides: TGTGCCAGCAGCTTAGCGAGGGACTATGGTGGGGCCAACGTCCTGACTTTC.

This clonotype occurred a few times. In nucleotides, the CDR3 is TGCAGCGTTGGTCAAGACAGTTATGGCTACACCTTC. This sequence encodes CSVGQDSYGYTF. V usage is TRBV29-1 and J usage is TRBJ1-2, with D tentatively TRBD1 (5 bases). Trimming removed 4 bases at V and 5 bases at J, with 11 bases between. The CDR3 runs 12 residues. Germline assignment: CDR1 SQVTM and CDR2 ANQGSEA.

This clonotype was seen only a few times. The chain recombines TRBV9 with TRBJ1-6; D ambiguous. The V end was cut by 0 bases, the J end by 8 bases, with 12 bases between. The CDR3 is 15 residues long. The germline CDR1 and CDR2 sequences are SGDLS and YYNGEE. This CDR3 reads CASSVGGTMHSPLHF. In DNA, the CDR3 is TGTGCCAGCAGCGTAGGAGGAACGATGCATTCACCCCTCCACTTT. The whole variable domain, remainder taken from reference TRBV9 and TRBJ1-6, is DSGVTQTPKHLITATGQRVTLRCSPRSGDLSVYWYQQSLDQGLQFLIQYYNGEERAKGNILERFSAQQFPDLHSELNLSSLELGDSALYFCASSVGGTMHSPLHFGNGTRLTVT.

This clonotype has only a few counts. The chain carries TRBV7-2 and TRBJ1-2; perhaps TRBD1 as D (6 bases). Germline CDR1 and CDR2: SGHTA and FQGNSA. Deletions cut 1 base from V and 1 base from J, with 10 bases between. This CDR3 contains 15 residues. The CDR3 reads CASSLGSGVNYGYTF. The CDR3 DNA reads TGTGCCAGCAGCTTAGGGTCAGGGGTTAACTATGGCTACACCTTC.

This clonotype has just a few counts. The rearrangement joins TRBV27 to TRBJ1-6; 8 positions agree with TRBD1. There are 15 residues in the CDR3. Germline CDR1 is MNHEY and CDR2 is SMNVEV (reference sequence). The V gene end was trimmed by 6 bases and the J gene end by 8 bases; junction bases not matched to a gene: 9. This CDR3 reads CASRAGQGRDSPLHF. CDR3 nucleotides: TGTGCCAGCAGGGCTGGACAGGGTAGAGATTCACCCCTCCACTTT.

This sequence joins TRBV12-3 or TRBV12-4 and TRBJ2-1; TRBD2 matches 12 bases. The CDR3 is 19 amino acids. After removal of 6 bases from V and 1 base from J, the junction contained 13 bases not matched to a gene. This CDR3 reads CASRRRLAGDPWSYNEQFF. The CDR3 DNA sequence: TGTGCCAGCAGACGAAGACTAGCGGGAGACCCATGGTCCTACAATGAGCAGTTCTTC.

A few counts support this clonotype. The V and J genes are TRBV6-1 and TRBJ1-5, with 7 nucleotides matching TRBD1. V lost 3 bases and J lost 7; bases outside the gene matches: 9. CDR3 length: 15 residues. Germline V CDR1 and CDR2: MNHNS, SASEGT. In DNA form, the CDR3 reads TGTGCCAGCAGTGACTGGGGACAGAGACAACAGCCCCAGCATTTT. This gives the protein CASSDWGQRQQPQHF.

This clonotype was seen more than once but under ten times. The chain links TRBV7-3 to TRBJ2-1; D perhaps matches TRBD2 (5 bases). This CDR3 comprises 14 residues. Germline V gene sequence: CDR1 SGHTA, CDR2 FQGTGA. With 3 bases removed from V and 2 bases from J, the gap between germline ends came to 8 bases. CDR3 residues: CASSLGAAYNEQFF. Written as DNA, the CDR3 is TGTGCCAGCAGCTTGGGAGCGGCCTACAATGAGCAGTTCTTC.

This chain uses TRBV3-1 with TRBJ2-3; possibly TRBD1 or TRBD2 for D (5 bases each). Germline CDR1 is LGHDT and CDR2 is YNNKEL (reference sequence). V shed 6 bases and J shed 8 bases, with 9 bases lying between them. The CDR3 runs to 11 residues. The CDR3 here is CASRGPLTQYF. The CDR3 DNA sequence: TGTGCCAGCAGGGGACCCCTTACGCAGTATTTT.